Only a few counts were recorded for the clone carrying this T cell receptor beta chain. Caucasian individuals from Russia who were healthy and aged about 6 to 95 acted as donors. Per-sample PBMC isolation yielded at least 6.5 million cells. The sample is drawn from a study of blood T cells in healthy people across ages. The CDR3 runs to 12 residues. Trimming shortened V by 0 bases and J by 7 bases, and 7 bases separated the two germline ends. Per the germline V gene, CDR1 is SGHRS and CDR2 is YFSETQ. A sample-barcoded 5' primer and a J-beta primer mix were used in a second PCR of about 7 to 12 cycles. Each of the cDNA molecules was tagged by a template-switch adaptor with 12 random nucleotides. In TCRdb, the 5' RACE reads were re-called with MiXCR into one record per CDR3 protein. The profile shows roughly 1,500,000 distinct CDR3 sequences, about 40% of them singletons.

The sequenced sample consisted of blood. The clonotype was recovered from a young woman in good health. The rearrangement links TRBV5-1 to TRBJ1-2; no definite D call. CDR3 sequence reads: CASSLDGVGYTF. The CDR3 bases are TGCGCCAGCAGCTTGGACGGGGTTGGCTACACCTTC.